What follows are 11 T cell receptor beta chains derived from one specimen sequenced in a study of blood T cell repertoires in COVID-19. Assay: immunoSEQ multiplex PCR; the TCRdb copy retains only in-frame clones and omits some. Here the sample spans about 200,000 clones, roughly 80% being singletons. The sample comprised peripheral blood. These receptors were collected from a woman older than 75 with acute or convalescent COVID-19.

The chain combines TRBV18 with TRBJ2-1, with 7 bases identical to TRBD2. Germline loops: CDR1 KGHSH, CDR2 LQKENI. This CDR3 has 16 residues. The V and J ends lost 3 bases and 4 bases, in that order; junction bases with no gene match: 9. The CDR3 sequence is CASSPLSGGGYNEQFF. DNA of the CDR3: TGTGCCAGCTCACCCCTCTCGGGAGGTGGGTACAATGAGCAGTTCTTC.

DNA of the CDR3: TGTGCCAGCAGCCAAGCGACAACAACTAATGAAAAACTGTTTTTT. This codes for CASSQATTTNEKLFF. This chain connects TRBV3-1 (or the pseudogene TRBV3-2) to TRBJ1-4; the D is unclear. The CDR3 loop spans 15 amino acids. Looked up from germline, CDR1 is LGHDT and CDR2 is YNNKEL (reference sequence). V lost 1 base to trimming and J lost 0 bases, with 6 bases between them.

The J gene is TRBJ1-1, the V gene TRBV7-2; D might be TRBD1 (6 bases). V was trimmed by 1 base and J by 0 bases, leaving 9 bases between them. This CDR3 has 15 amino acids. Germline CDR1 reads SGHTA; CDR2 reads FQGNSA. This CDR3 reads CASSLVGGVNTEAFF. DNA for the CDR3: TGTGCCAGCAGCTTAGTTGGGGGCGTGAACACTGAAGCTTTCTTT.

In this sample, this clone turned up a few times. The rearrangement joins TRBV19 to TRBJ1-2, with 7 nucleotides matching TRBD1. V lost 5 bases and J lost 5; bases outside the gene matches: 5. The CDR3 is 13 amino acids. The germline V gene encodes CDR1 LNHDA and CDR2 SQIVND (reference sequence). CDR3 protein: CASSGGQTYGYTF. In DNA form, the CDR3 reads TGTGCCAGTAGTGGGGGACAGACGTATGGCTACACCTTC.

The chain is built from TRBV9 and TRBJ2-6, with a tentative D call TRBD1 (5 bases). Trimming shortened V by 0 bases and J by 2 bases, and 9 bases separated the two germline ends. Germline CDR1 is SGDLS and CDR2 is YYNGEE. The CDR3 length is 16 residues. CDR3 sequence: CASSVEARAGANVLTF. CDR3 nucleotide sequence: TGTGCCAGCAGCGTAGAAGCCAGGGCTGGGGCCAACGTCCTGACTTTC.

The rearrangement links TRBV28 to TRBJ1-2; D ambiguous. The CDR3 is 15 residues long. The germline V gene has CDR1 MDHEN and CDR2 SYDVKM. V shed 7 bases and J shed 4 bases, with 19 bases lying between them. CDR3 nucleotide sequence: TGTGCCAGCAACGGGAGACAAGGGTTGGTCTATGGCTACACCTTC. Amino acid sequence: CASNGRQGLVYGYTF.

The chain has TRBV4-2 and TRBJ1-4; D perhaps matches TRBD1 (6 bases). V lost 2 bases, J lost 5 bases, and 12 bases lay in between. The CDR3 sequence is 15 residues long. Germline V lookup: CDR1 LGHNA, CDR2 YNFKEQ. The CDR3 coding sequence is TGTGCCAGCAGCCAACCTGCAGGGGCGAATGAAAAACTGTTTTTT. Translating gives CASSQPAGANEKLFF.

The V gene is TRBV2, the J gene TRBJ2-2; D not certain. Germline CDR1 SNHLY, CDR2 FYNNEI. The V end was cut by 4 bases, the J end by 8 bases, with 11 bases between. The CDR3 contains 13 residues. In DNA form, the CDR3 reads TGTGCCAGCAGTGGAGCGCGTGCGGGGGAGCTGTTTTTT. As protein: CASSGARAGELFF.

This clone was detected a few times. The chain recombines TRBV7-2 with TRBJ1-5; no firm D call. Germline V gene data show CDR1 as SGHTA and CDR2 as FQGNSA. Trimming cost V 2 bases and J 0 bases, with 8 bases left between them. This CDR3 region has 15 residues. CDR3 residues: CASSLRRYSNQPQHF. The CDR3 coding sequence is TGTGCCAGCAGCTTACGGAGGTATAGCAATCAGCCCCAGCATTTT.

V is TRBV5-1 and J is TRBJ1-5; the match to TRBD1 covers 7 bases. Trimming removed 1 base from V and 6 bases from J; junction bases left unmatched: 7. The germline gives CDR1 SGHRS, CDR2 YFSETQ. The CDR3 is 15 amino acids. The CDR3 nucleotides read TGCGCCAGCAGCTTGTCATCAGGGGGTGGTCAGCCCCAGCATTTT. It translates to CASSLSSGGGQPQHF.

This rearrangement joins TRBV7-9 to TRBJ2-5; perhaps TRBD1 as D (6 bases). The CDR3 is 14 amino acids. Per germline, CDR1 SEHNR and CDR2 FQNEAQ (reference sequence). V was cut by 7 bases and J by 3 bases, with 15 bases left in between. The CDR3 region is CASTIGGFKETQYF. DNA for the CDR3: TGTGCCAGCACCATAGGGGGATTCAAAGAGACCCAGTACTTC.